The next 2 T cell receptor beta chains were all read from a single sample in a study of regulatory T cells in long-lasting Graves disease. The time point was: newly diagnosed GD, antithyroid drugs for less than 3 months. PBMCs were the source of the RNA used for TCR sequencing. TCR beta libraries were built with iRepertoire HTBI primers and Arm-PCR of CDR3 regions. TCRdb itself ran the multiplex PCR reads through MiXCR, one entry per CDR3 protein. In the table there are 500,000 or so distinct CDR3 sequences, around 16% of which are singletons. In addition, the sample was reused for a study of T cells in Graves' hyperthyroidism and ophthalmopathy.

The input for sequencing was peripheral blood mononuclear cells (PBMCs), taken at new diagnosis, from a patient treated with antithyroid drugs. The receptors come from a woman aged 40 to 65 with Graves disease.

This clonotype was found many times. This chain links TRBV9 with TRBJ2-1; TRBD1 matches 7 bases. V lost 2 bases to trimming and J lost 0 bases; unmatched junction nucleotides: 2. CDR1 and CDR2 (germline): SGDLS, YYNGEE. The CDR3 loop spans 15 amino acids. The CDR3 sequence: CASSVTGSSYNEQFF. The CDR3 coding sequence is TGTGCCAGCAGCGTGACAGGGAGCTCCTACAATGAGCAGTTCTTC.

The table lists this clonotype with a few counts. The chain is built from TRBV4-1 and TRBJ2-2; 13 positions agree with TRBD2. V lost 3 bases to trimming and J lost 7 bases; unmatched junction nucleotides: 8. The CDR3 runs 17 residues. CDR1 and CDR2 (germline): MGHRA, YSYEKL. CDR3 in amino acids: CASSHVTSGGAGGELFF. The CDR3 DNA sequence: TGCGCCAGCAGCCACGTAACTAGCGGGGGGGCTGGCGGGGAGCTGTTTTTT.